What follows are 15 T cell receptor beta chains derived from one specimen sequenced in a study of PD-L1 blockade in urothelial cancer. Time point of the sample: peripheral blood 6 weeks after treatment start. Profiled with immunoSEQ multiplex PCR; TCRdb holds only in-frame clones, not every one. The sample carries over 100,000 clones, 85% to 95% recorded once. The sequences come from PBMCs, collected around atezolizumab (anti-PD-L1) treatment. These TCRs come from a man between 60 and 70 years old with urothelial cancer.

The chain carries TRBV10-1 and TRBJ2-5, with 8 nucleotides matching TRBD2. CDR3 length equals 13 residues. The V and J ends lost 4 bases and 5 bases, in that order; junction bases with no gene match: 3. Germline values: CDR1 WNHNN, CDR2 SYGVQD (reference sequence). Here the CDR3 reads CASSGTSRETQYF. The CDR3 DNA is TGCGCCAGCAGTGGGACTAGCCGGGAGACCCAGTACTTC.

This chain uses TRBV5-1 with TRBJ1-1, with D possibly matching TRBD1 (6 bases). V was shortened by 7 bases and J by 2 bases, with 12 bases between the two germline ends. Germline V lookup: CDR1 SGHRS, CDR2 YFSETQ. The CDR3 is 13 residues long. The CDR3 region has the DNA TGCGCCAGCCAGCAGGACAGAAACACTGAAGCTTTCTTT. Translation: CASQQDRNTEAFF. Together with reference TRBV5-1 and TRBJ1-1, the CDR3 gives the full variable domain: KAGVTQTPRYLIKTRGQQVTLSCSPISGHRSVSWYQQTPGQGLQFLFEYFSETQRNKGNFPGRFSGRQFSNSRSEMNVSTLELGDSALYLCASQQDRNTEAFFGQGTRLTVV.

The gene calls are TRBV7-2 and TRBJ2-5; 8 bases are shared with TRBD1. J was trimmed by 1 base and V by 6 bases; bases with no gene match: 10. Germline loops: CDR1 SGHTA, CDR2 FQGNSA. The CDR3 consists of 16 residues. The CDR3 protein is CASSPPRRGLQETQYF. DNA of the CDR3: TGTGCCAGCAGTCCCCCTCGCAGGGGGCTCCAAGAGACCCAGTACTTC.

V gene TRBV6-1 combines with J gene TRBJ1-3; no firm D call. This CDR3 has 13 amino acids. Germline CDR1 is MNHNS and CDR2 is SASEGT. V lost 1 base, J lost 8 bases, and 9 bases lay in between. As DNA, the CDR3 is TGTGCCAGCAGTGAAGGCACCGTAGACACCATATATTTT. Protein product: CASSEGTVDTIYF.

This clone came up once. This chain connects TRBV5-4 to TRBJ1-2; D unclear. V shed 0 bases and J shed 7 bases, with 4 bases lying between them. Germline loops: CDR1 SGHNT, CDR2 YYREEE (reference sequence). This CDR3 comprises 11 residues. CDR3 DNA sequence: TGTGCCAGCAGCTTGGCCGGTGGCTACACCTTC. Amino acids: CASSLAGGYTF.

This clone was seen a single time. V and J are TRBV7-2 and TRBJ2-6, with TRBD1 as a possible D gene (5 bases). This CDR3 spans 16 amino acids. Germline V CDR1 and CDR2: SGHTA, FQGNSA. V lost 2 bases and J lost 0, with 8 bases in between. The CDR3 region has the DNA TGTGCCAGCAGCTTACAGGGTCGCTCTGGGGCCAACGTCCTGACTTTC. Its protein is CASSLQGRSGANVLTF.

The V and J genes are TRBV19 and TRBJ2-5, with 10 bases that match TRBD2. V trimming: 5 bases; J trimming: 4 bases; junction bases outside the gene matches: 7. There are 15 residues in the CDR3. Per the germline V gene, CDR1 is LNHDA and CDR2 is SQIVND (reference sequence). CDR3 sequence reads: CASSFPAGGVETQYF. In DNA form, the CDR3 reads TGTGCCAGTAGTTTTCCAGCGGGAGGGGTAGAGACCCAGTACTTC.

This clone has more than one count but fewer than ten. The chain couples TRBV7-9 to TRBJ1-4, with TRBD1 matching over 9 bases. After removal of 5 bases from V and 11 bases from J, the junction contained 9 bases not matched to a gene. The germline CDR1 and CDR2 sequences are SEHNR and FQNEAQ (reference sequence). The CDR3 runs 14 residues. The CDR3 DNA sequence: TGTGCCAGCAGCCACCGGGACAGGGATCAGAAACTGTTTTTT. It encodes CASSHRDRDQKLFF. Filled out from reference TRBV7-9 and TRBJ1-4, the complete variable domain reads DTGVSQNPRHKITKRGQNVTFRCDPISEHNRLYWYRQTLGQGPEFLTYFQNEAQLEKSRLLSDRFSAERPKGSFSTLEIQRTEQGDSAMYLCASSHRDRDQKLFFGSGTQLSVL.

The chain links TRBV5-1 to TRBJ2-1; 14 positions match TRBD2. Germline lookup yields CDR1 SGHRS and CDR2 YFSETQ. After removal of 4 bases from V and 10 bases from J, the junction contained 7 bases not matched to a gene. There are 15 residues in the CDR3. Here the CDR3 DNA reads TGCGCCAGCAGCGGGACTAGCGGGAGTATTTCGGAGCAGTTCTTC. Its protein product is CASSGTSGSISEQFF. The full variable domain, with the rest looked up from reference TRBV5-1 and TRBJ2-1, is KAGVTQTPRYLIKTRGQQVTLSCSPISGHRSVSWYQQTPGQGLQFLFEYFSETQRNKGNFPGRFSGRQFSNSRSEMNVSTLELGDSALYLCASSGTSGSISEQFFGPGTRLTVL.

This sequence joins TRBV9 and TRBJ2-1, with TRBD2 identical over 14 bases. After removal of 4 bases from V and 1 base from J, the junction contained 1 base not matched to a gene. The CDR3 totals 16 residues. Germline V gene lookup returns CDR1 SGDLS and CDR2 YYNGEE. The CDR3 sequence is CASSRLAGGSYNEQFF. CDR3 in DNA: TGTGCCAGCAGCAGACTAGCGGGAGGGTCCTACAATGAGCAGTTCTTC.

This chain links TRBV6-6 with TRBJ2-1; TRBD1 matches at 8 bases. After removal of 6 bases from V and 9 bases from J, the junction contained 13 bases not matched to a gene. The CDR3 runs 15 residues. Germline V gives CDR1 MNHNY, CDR2 SVGAGI (reference sequence). The CDR3 sequence: CASSQSRTGYGEQFF. Written as DNA, the CDR3 is TGTGCCAGCAGCCAATCCAGGACAGGGTATGGTGAGCAGTTCTTC.

The chain combines TRBV19 with TRBJ1-1, with D unclear. Trimming removed 6 bases from V and 0 bases from J, with 11 bases in between. The V gene's germline CDR1 is LNHDA and CDR2 SQIVND (reference sequence). CDR3 length: 14 residues. CDR3 in DNA: TGTGCCAGTAGCCTCGATACACTGAACACTGAAGCTTTCTTT. Its protein product is CASSLDTLNTEAFF.

V and J are TRBV5-4 and TRBJ2-2; D gene uncertain. V lost 0 bases and J lost 6, with 9 bases in between. CDR3 length equals 14 residues. The germline CDR1 and CDR2 sequences are SGHNT and YYREEE (reference sequence). The CDR3 sequence is CASSLEQPPGELFF. The CDR3 DNA follows: TGTGCCAGCAGCTTGGAACAGCCCCCCGGGGAGCTGTTTTTT. Variable domain in full (rest from reference TRBV5-4 and TRBJ2-2): ETGVTQSPTHLIKTRGQQVTLRCSSQSGHNTVSWYQQALGQGPQFIFQYYREEENGRGNFPPRFSGLQFPNYSSELNVNALELDDSALYLCASSLEQPPGELFFGEGSRLTVL.

The genes are TRBV29-1 and TRBJ2-7, with TRBD1 as a possible D gene (6 bases). Trimming removed 4 bases from V and 5 bases from J, with 15 bases in between. Germline CDR1 and CDR2: SQVTM and ANQGSEA. CDR3 length: 13 residues. CDR3 loop: CSVGATGLDEQYF. The CDR3 DNA reads as TGCAGCGTTGGAGCGACAGGTTTGGACGAGCAGTACTTC.

This clone was observed a single time. The chain employs TRBV30 and TRBJ1-4; weak D call: TRBD1 (6 bases). There are 14 residues in the CDR3. CDR1 GTSNPN and CDR2 SVGIG come from the germline V gene (reference sequence). V lost 6 bases and J lost 0, with 11 bases in between. The CDR3 DNA is TGTGCCTGTAGCCACAGGGCAACTAATGAAAAACTGTTTTTT. Translation: CACSHRATNEKLFF. Together with reference TRBV30 and TRBJ1-4, the CDR3 gives the full variable domain: SQTIHQWPATLVQPVGSPLSLECTVEGTSNPNLYWYRQAAGRGLQLLFYSVGIGQISSEVPQNLSASRPQDRQFILSSKKLLLSDSGFYLCACSHRATNEKLFFGSGTQLSVL.